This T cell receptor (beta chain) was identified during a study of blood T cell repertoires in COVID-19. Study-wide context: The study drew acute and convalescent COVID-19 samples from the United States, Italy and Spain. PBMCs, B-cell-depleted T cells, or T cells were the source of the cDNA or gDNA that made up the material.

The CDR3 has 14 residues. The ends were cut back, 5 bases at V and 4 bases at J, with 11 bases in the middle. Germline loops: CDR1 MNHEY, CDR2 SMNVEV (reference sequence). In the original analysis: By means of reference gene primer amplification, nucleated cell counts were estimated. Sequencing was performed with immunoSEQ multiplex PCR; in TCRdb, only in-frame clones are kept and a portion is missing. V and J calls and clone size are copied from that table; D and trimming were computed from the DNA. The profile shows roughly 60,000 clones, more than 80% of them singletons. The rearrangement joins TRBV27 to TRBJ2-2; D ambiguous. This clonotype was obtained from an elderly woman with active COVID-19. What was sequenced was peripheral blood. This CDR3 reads CASSLVGFTGELFF. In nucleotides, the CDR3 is TGTGCCAGCAGTCTGGTCGGTTTCACCGGGGAGCTGTTTTTT.